A selection of T cell receptor beta chains follows, all from one sample in a study of blood T cell repertoires in COVID-19. TCRdb's copy holds only in-frame clones and misses some; the assay was immunoSEQ multiplex PCR. The sample records about 330,000 clones, about nine tenths being singletons. The sequenced material came from PBMCs or T cells enriched from blood (not recorded which). Receptors originate from a young woman who had recovered from COVID-19. CDR3s include the opening cysteine and the closing phenylalanine or tryptophan. The D gene is left open where the match is weak. Clone size is shown for a subset of rows, as once, few, many or a class of expanded clone.

j_call	clone_size	v_call	d_call	cdr3_nt	cdr3_aa
TRBJ2-7	NA	TRBV7-9	NA	TGTGCCAGCAGCTTATTCCCGGAGTATGATGAGCAGTACTTC	CASSLFPEYDEQYF
TRBJ2-3	NA	TRBV7-3	NA	TGTGCCAGCAGCTTCGTCAGGGGCGATACGCAGTATTTT	CASSFVRGDTQYF
TRBJ1-2	NA	TRBV7-9	NA	TGTGCCAGCAGCTTAGATCGCTACAACTATGGCTACACCTTC	CASSLDRYNYGYTF
TRBJ2-7	NA	TRBV7-2	TRBD1	TGTGCCAGCAGCGACGACAGGGGGATCTACGAGCAGTACTTC	CASSDDRGIYEQYF
TRBJ2-7	NA	TRBV27	TRBD2	TGTGCCAGCAGACCTGGGACTAGCGGATCCTACGAGCAGTACTTC	CASRPGTSGSYEQYF
TRBJ2-1	NA	TRBV7-3	TRBD1	TGTGCCAGCAGCGGGGACAGGGACAATGAGCAGTTCTTC	CASSGDRDNEQFF
TRBJ1-4	NA	TRBV10-3	TRBD1	TGTGCCATCAGTACATCCGGGACAGGGGCTGAAAAACTGTTTTTT	CAISTSGTGAEKLFF
TRBJ2-7	NA	TRBV6-5	NA	TGTGCCAGCAGTTACTGGCCCAAATACCCCTACGAGCAGTACTTC	CASSYWPKYPYEQYF
TRBJ2-5	NA	TRBV19	TRBD2	TGTGCCAGTAGTATCGGGGCTAGCGGGAGGATAGAGACCCAGTACTTC	CASSIGASGRIETQYF
TRBJ1-5	NA	TRBV6-4	TRBD1	TGTGCCAGCAGACAGGGGCCGAATAGCAATCAGCCCCAGCATTTT	CASRQGPNSNQPQHF
TRBJ1-2	few	TRBV7-6	TRBD1	TGTGCCAGCAGCTCAGGGACAGGGGTCAGCTACACCTTC	CASSSGTGVSYTF
TRBJ1-4	NA	TRBV7-9	TRBD1	TGTGCCAGCAGCCCCCGGACAGGTGGTAATGAAAAACTGTTTTTT	CASSPRTGGNEKLFF
TRBJ2-1	NA	TRBV12-5	TRBD2	TGTGCTAGTGGCTCGCTGACTAGCGGAGAGACCGATGAGCAGTTCTTC	CASGSLTSGETDEQFF
TRBJ2-1	many	TRBV19	NA	TGTGCCAGTAGTCGGTCGGGTATGGGCAATGAGCAGTTCTTC	CASSRSGMGNEQFF
TRBJ1-5	NA	TRBV4-1	NA	TGCGCCAGCAGCCAAGTTTCAGGGTTTAGCAATCAGCCCCAGCATTTT	CASSQVSGFSNQPQHF
TRBJ2-5	NA	TRBV5-1	NA	TGCGCCAGCAGCTCCCCCCCACCTGCGGACCAAGAGACCCAGTACTTC	CASSSPPPADQETQYF
TRBJ1-2	NA	TRBV3-1/TRBV3-2	NA	TGTGCCAGCAGCTTATCAGGTAGCTATGGCTACACCTTC	CASSLSGSYGYTF
TRBJ1-1	NA	TRBV7-9	NA	TGTGCCAGCAGCTTAGACGGGATGAACACTGAAGCTTTCTTT	CASSLDGMNTEAFF
TRBJ1-1	NA	TRBV9	NA	TGTGCCAGCAGCGTAGGGGCAGCCGCCATGAACACTGAAGCTTTCTTT	CASSVGAAAMNTEAFF
TRBJ1-2	NA	TRBV11-2	TRBD1	TGTGCCAGCAGCTTTCGGACAGGGGGCGCCGCCTCTTCTGGCTACACCTTC	CASSFRTGGAASSGYTF
TRBJ1-1	NA	TRBV30	NA	TGTGCCTGGAGAAGAGGGAACACTGAAGCTTTCTTT	CAWRRGNTEAFF
TRBJ2-3	NA	TRBV28	NA	TGTGCCAGCGAGGGGGACACAGATACGCAGTATTTT	CASEGDTDTQYF
TRBJ2-3	NA	TRBV11-2	NA	TGTGCCAGCAGCCTTCGTCTCCGCGGAGATACGCAGTATTTT	CASSLRLRGDTQYF
TRBJ1-1	NA	TRBV6-5	NA	TGTGCCAGCACGGAGGGGAGGAAGGCTTTCTTT	CASTEGRKAFF
TRBJ1-1	NA	TRBV6-4	NA	TGTGCCAGCAGTGACTTCTCGGGGAAGGCTTTCTTT	CASSDFSGKAFF
TRBJ1-2	once	TRBV28	TRBD1	TGTGCCAGCAGTAGCCTCGACAGGGCCCCTCTTGGCTACACCTTC	CASSSLDRAPLGYTF
TRBJ2-7	NA	TRBV28	NA	TGTGCCAGCAGTTTTCATGGACAGTCCTACGAGCAGTACTTC	CASSFHGQSYEQYF
TRBJ2-3	NA	TRBV6-5	TRBD2	TGTGCCAGCACCGTGGGACTAGCGGGACCAGATACGCAGTATTTT	CASTVGLAGPDTQYF
TRBJ2-5	NA	TRBV7-3	NA	TGTGCCAGCAGCGGAGCAGGGTTCGAGGAGACCCAGTACTTC	CASSGAGFEETQYF
TRBJ2-7	NA	TRBV6-2/TRBV6-3	TRBD2	TGTGCCAGCAGTCCCCCGGGACTAGCGCTATCCTACGAGCAGTACTTC	CASSPPGLALSYEQYF
TRBJ1-6	NA	TRBV5-1	NA	TGCGCCAGCAGCTTATTCGGGGGGATCAATTCACCCCTCCACTTT	CASSLFGGINSPLHF
TRBJ2-4	NA	TRBV9	TRBD2	TGTGCCAGCAGCCCCGGACTAGCGGGCCTCGAAAACATTCAGTACTTC	CASSPGLAGLENIQYF
TRBJ1-2	NA	TRBV21-1	NA	TGTGCCAGCAGCAAAGAGACAGGCGTAGGAAACTATGGCTACACCTTC	CASSKETGVGNYGYTF
TRBJ2-7	NA	TRBV6-5	NA	TGTGCCAGCAGGTCGCGGGGCTACGAGCAGTACTTC	CASRSRGYEQYF
TRBJ1-2	NA	TRBV7-8	NA	TGTGCCAGCAGCTCGCGGGAGAGTCCCTGGGGCTACACCTTC	CASSSRESPWGYTF
TRBJ2-1	NA	TRBV7-9	NA	TGTGCCAGCAGCACGATGGGGGGGCTAGCGGTCGGCTCCTACAATGAGCAGTTCTTC	CASSTMGGLAVGSYNEQFF
TRBJ1-3	many	TRBV19	TRBD1	TGTGCCAGTAGTTTGAGGAGACAGGGAGTCTCTGGAAACACCATATATTTT	CASSLRRQGVSGNTIYF
TRBJ1-4	once	TRBV2	NA	TGTGCCAGCACCCAAGGGGTCAGGTTGCAGAATGAAAAACTGTTTTTT	CASTQGVRLQNEKLFF
TRBJ2-7	NA	TRBV7-8	TRBD2	TGTGCCAGCAGCTCAGGACTAGCGGGGGCCTCTTCTCTCGAGCAGTACTTC	CASSSGLAGASSLEQYF
TRBJ1-5	few	TRBV28	NA	TGTGCCAGTGCCTCCGGGACACAGGCCCAGCCCCAGCATTTT	CASASGTQAQPQHF
TRBJ1-6	NA	TRBV2	NA	TGTGCCAGCTGGGGAGTTGATAATTCACCCCTCCACTTT	CASWGVDNSPLHF